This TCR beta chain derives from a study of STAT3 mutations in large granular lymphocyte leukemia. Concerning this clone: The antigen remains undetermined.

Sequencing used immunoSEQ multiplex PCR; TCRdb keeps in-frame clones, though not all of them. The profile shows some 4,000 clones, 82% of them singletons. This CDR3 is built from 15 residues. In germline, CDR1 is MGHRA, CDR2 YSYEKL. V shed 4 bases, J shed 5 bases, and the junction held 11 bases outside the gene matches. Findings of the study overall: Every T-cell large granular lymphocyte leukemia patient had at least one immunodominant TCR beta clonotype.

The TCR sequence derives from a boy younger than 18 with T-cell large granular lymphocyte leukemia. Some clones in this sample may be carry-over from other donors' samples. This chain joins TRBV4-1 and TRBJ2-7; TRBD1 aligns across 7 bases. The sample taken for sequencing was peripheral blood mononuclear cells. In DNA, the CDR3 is TGCGCCAGCAGCCTATCTTTGGACAGGTCCGACGAGCAGTACTTC. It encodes CASSLSLDRSDEQYF.